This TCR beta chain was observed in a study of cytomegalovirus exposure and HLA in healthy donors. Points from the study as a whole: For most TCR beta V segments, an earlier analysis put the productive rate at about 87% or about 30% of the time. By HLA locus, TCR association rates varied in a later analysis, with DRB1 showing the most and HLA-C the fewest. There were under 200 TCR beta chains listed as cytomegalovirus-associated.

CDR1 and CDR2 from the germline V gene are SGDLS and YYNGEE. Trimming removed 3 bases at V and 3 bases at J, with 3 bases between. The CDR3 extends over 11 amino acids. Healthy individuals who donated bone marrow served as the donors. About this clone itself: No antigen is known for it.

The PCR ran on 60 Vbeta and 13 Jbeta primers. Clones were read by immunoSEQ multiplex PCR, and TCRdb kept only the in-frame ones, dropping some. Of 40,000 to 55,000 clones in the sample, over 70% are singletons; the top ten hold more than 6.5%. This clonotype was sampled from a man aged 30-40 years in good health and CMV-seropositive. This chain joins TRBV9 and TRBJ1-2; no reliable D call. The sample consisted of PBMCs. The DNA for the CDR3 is TGTGCCAGCAGCGCCTACTATGGCTACACCTTC. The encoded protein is CASSAYYGYTF.